The sequence of this TCR beta chain was determined in a study of regulatory T cells in long-lasting Graves disease. iRepertoire HTBI primers and Arm-PCR of CDR3 regions built TCR beta libraries. One entry per CDR3 protein results from TCRdb running MiXCR on the multiplex PCR reads. The table has hundreds of thousands of distinct CDR3 sequences, 15% to 20% seen once. Described time point: newly diagnosed GD, antithyroid drugs for less than 3 months. From PBMCs, RNA was extracted and then used to make the TCR library. Germline loops: CDR1 ENHRY, CDR2 SYGVKD. This CDR3 spans 15 amino acids. V lost 6 bases to trimming and J lost 8 bases, with 17 bases between them. This sample also appeared in a second study, on T cells in Graves' hyperthyroidism and ophthalmopathy. That study adds: Diagnostic assessment was based on clinical symptoms, serum thyroxine and TRAb, thyroid ultrasound and orbital computed tomography. Most clonotypes expanded in the thyroid (above 0.001) were also present in blood.

The gene calls are TRBV10-3 and TRBJ1-6, with D uncertain. The sample in question was peripheral blood mononuclear cells (PBMCs), obtained at new diagnosis, from a patient treated with antithyroid drugs. The receptor comes from a woman in her thirties with Graves disease. CDR3 amino acids: CAIRNALREDSPLHF. CDR3 nucleotide sequence: TGTGCCATCAGGAATGCCCTGAGGGAAGATTCACCCCTCCACTTT.